This T cell receptor (beta chain) was captured by sequencing in a study of cytomegalovirus exposure and HLA in healthy donors. The primer mix had 60 Vbeta and 13 Jbeta primers. Sequenced by immunoSEQ multiplex PCR; TCRdb stores in-frame clones only, minus some. Of 45,000 to 70,000 clones listed, around four fifths were seen once; the top ten hold 2.5% to 3%. As to this clone: Its antigen is unidentified.

Study conclusions and caveats: What TCR beta sequences reportedly achieved was accurate prediction of HLA-A and HLA-B alleles in most subjects. Overall, about 160 TCR beta chains were annotated as cytomegalovirus-associated.

V lost 1 base, J lost 5 bases, and 6 bases stayed unmatched. This CDR3 is built from 15 residues. Germline V gene sequence: CDR1 SGHNT, CDR2 YYREEE (reference sequence). The TCR originated in a man in his forties or fifties in good health and CMV-seronegative. The chain carries TRBV5-4 and TRBJ2-3; TRBD1 matches 8 bases. What was sequenced was PBMCs. CDR3 DNA sequence: TGTGCCAGCAGCTTGTTAGGACAGGGTTTAGATACGCAGTATTTT. Its translation is CASSLLGQGLDTQYF. The whole variable domain, filled in from reference TRBV5-4 and TRBJ2-3, reads ETGVTQSPTHLIKTRGQQVTLRCSSQSGHNTVSWYQQALGQGPQFIFQYYREEENGRGNFPPRFSGLQFPNYSSELNVNALELDDSALYLCASSLLGQGLDTQYFGPGTRLTVL.